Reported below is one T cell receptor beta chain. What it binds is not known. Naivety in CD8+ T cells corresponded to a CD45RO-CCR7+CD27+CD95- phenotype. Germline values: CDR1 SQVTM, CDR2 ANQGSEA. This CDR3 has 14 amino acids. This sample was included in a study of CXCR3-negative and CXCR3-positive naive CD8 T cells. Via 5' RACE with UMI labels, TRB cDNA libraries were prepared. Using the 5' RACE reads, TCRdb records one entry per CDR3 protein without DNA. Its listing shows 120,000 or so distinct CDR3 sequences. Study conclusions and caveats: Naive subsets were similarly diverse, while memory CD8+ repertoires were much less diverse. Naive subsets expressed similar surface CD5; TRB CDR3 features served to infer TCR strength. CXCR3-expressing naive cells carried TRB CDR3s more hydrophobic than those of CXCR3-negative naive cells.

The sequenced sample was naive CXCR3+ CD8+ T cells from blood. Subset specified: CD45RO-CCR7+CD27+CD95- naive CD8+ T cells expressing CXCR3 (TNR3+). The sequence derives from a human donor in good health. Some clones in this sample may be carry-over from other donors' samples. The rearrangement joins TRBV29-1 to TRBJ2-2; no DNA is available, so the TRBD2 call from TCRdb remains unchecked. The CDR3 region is CSVVTSGSPGELVF.